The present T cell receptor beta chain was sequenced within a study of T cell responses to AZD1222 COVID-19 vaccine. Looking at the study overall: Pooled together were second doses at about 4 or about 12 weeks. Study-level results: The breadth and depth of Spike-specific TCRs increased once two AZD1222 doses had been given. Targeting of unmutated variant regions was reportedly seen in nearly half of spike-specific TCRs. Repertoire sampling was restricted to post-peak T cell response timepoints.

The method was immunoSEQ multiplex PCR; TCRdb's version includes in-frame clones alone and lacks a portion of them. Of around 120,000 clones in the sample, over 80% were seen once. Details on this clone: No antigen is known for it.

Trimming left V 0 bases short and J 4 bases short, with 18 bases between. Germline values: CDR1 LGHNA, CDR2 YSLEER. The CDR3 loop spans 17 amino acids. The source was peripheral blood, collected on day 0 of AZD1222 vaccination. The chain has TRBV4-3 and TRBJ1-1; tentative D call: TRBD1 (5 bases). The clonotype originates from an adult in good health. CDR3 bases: TGCGCCAGCAGCCAAGATCCGGGGGGACTCTTGGGCACTGAAGCTTTCTTT. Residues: CASSQDPGGLLGTEAFF.